This section outlines one T cell receptor beta chain sequence together with its context. Its antigen is unknown. All CD3G-deficient patients showed autoimmunity, more severe in two. Patients aged 2 to 39 years had fewer naive and more memory CD4+ and CD8+ T cells. Trimming took 6 bases from V and 2 from J; bases not matched to a gene: 5. Germline V lookup: CDR1 MDHEN, CDR2 SYDVKM. The CDR3 is made up of 15 amino acids. This entry belongs to a study of regulatory T cells. Study findings and constraints: Shannon entropy was nonsignificantly lower in patient CD8+ T cells than control CD8+ cells. Patient repertoires had restricted TRB V-J pairs and skewed V and J usage, most in Tregs.

The PCR used 52 TRBV and 13 TRBJ primers. Libraries were prepared by immunoSEQ multiplex PCR; TCRdb keeps only in-frame clonotypes and omits some of them. This table has about 9,500 clones, 84% appearing once. The sample consisted of CD8+ T cells sorted from blood. The clonotype was recovered from a person between 18 and 30 years old with CD3G deficiency. This chain uses TRBV28 with TRBJ2-1, with 9 bases matching TRBD1. CDR3 in amino acids: CASRNRGRTYNEQFF. CDR3 DNA sequence: TGTGCCAGCAGAAACAGGGGGCGTACCTACAATGAGCAGTTCTTC.